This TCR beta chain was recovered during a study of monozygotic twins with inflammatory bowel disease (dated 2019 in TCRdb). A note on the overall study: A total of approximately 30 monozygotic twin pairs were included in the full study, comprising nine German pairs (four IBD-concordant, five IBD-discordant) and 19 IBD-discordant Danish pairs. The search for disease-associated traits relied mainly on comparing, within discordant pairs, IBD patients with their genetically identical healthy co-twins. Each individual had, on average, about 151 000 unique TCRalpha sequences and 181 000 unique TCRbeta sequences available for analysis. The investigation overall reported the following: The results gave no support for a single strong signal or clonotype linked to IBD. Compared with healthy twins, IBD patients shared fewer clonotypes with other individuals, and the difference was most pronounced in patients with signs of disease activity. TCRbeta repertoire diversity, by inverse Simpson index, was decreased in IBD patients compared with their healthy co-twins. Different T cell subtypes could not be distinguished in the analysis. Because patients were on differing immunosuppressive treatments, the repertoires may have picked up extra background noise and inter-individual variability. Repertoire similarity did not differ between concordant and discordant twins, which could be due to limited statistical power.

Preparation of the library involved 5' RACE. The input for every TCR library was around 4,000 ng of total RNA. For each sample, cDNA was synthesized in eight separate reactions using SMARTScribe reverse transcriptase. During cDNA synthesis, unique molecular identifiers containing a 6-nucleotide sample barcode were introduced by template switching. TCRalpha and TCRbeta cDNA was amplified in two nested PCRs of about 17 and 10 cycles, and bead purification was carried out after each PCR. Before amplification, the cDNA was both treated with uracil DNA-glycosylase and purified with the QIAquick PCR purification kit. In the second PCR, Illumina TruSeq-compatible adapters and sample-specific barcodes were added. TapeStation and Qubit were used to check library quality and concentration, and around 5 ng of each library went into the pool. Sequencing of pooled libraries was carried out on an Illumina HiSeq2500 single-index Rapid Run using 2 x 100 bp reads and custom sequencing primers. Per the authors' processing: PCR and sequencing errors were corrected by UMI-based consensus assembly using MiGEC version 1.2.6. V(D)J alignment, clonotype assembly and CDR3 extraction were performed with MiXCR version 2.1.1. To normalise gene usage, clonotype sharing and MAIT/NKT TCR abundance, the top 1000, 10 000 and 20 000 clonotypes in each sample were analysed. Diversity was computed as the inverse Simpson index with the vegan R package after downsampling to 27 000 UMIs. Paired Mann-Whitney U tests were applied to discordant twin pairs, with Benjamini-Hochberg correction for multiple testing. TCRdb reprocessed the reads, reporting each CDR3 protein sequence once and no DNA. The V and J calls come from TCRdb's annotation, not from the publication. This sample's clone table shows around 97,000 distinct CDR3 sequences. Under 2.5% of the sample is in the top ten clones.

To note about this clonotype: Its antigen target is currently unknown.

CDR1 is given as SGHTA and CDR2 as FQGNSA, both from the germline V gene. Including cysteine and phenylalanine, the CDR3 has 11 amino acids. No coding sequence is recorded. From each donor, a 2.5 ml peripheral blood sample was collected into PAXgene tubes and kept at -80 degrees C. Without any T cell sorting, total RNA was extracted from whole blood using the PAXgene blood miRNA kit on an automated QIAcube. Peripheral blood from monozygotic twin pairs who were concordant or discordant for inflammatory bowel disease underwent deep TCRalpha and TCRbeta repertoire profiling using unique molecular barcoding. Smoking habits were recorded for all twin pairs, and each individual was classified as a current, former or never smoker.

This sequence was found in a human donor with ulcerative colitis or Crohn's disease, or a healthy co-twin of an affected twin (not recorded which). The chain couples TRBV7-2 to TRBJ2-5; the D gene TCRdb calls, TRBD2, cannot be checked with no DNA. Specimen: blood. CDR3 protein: CASSKSETQYF.